This T cell receptor beta chain is drawn from a study of T cells in Graves' hyperthyroidism and ophthalmopathy. This clonotype appeared a few times. Researchers amplified the TCR beta CDR3 regions from RNA transcripts. When the TCR CDR3 underwent first-round RT-PCR, the HTBI primer set was used. One entry per CDR3 protein, called by TCRdb with MiXCR from the multiplex PCR reads. The sample holds about 640,000 distinct CDR3 sequences, around 20% seen once. Ophthalmopathy patients had Clinical Activity Score at least 3, NOSPECS grade at least 4, duration under 3 months. An approximately 9.4 ml volume of fresh peripheral blood provided the PBMCs. The sequenced sample was blood. This TCR derives from a man aged 25-45 years with Graves' ophthalmopathy.

As DNA, the CDR3 is TGTGCCAGCGGTGCAAATTCACCCCTCCACTTT. It yields the protein CASGANSPLHF. This chain links TRBV7-9 with TRBJ1-6; D call uncertain. V lost 8 bases and J 7 bases, leaving 6 bases between the germline ends. Germline CDR1 reads SEHNR; CDR2 reads FQNEAQ (reference sequence). The CDR3 extends over 11 amino acids.